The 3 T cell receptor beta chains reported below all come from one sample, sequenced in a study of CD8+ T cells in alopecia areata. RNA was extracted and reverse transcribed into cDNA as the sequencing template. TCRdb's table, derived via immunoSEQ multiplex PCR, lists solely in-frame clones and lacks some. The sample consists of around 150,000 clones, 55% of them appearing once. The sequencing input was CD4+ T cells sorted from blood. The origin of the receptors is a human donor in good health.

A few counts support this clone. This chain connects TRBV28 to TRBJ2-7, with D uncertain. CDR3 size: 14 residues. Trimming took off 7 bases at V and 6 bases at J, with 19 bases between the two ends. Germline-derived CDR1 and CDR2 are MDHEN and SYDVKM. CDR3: CASKSLLGTFEQYF. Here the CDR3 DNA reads TGTGCCAGCAAGTCCCTACTCGGAACCTTCGAGCAGTACTTC.

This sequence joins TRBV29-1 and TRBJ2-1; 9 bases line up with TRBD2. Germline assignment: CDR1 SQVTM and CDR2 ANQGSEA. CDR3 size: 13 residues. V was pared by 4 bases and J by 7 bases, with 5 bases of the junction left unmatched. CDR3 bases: TGCAGCGTTGGGGCGGGAGGGCCAAATGAGCAGTTCTTC. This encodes CSVGAGGPNEQFF.

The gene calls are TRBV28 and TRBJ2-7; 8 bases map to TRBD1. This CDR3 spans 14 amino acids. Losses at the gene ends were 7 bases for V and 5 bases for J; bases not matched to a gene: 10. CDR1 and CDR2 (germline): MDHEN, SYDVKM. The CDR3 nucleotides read TGTGCCAGCACCTCGACAGGGGTGGGTCACGAGCAGTACTTC. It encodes CASTSTGVGHEQYF.